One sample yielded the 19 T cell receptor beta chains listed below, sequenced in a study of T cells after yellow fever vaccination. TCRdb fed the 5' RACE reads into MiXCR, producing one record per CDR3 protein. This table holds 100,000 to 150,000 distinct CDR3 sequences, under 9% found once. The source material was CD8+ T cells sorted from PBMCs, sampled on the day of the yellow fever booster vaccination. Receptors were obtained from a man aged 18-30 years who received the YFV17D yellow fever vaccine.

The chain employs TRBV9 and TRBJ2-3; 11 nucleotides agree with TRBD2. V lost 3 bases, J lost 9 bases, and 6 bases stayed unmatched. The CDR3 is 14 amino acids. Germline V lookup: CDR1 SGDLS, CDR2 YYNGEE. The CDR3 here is CASSGRLAGRTQYF. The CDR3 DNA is TGTGCCAGCAGCGGCAGACTAGCGGGGCGGACGCAGTATTTT.

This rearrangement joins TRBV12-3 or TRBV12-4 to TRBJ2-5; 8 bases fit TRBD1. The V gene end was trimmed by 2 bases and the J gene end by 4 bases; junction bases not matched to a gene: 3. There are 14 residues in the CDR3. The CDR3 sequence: CASSLTGGLETQYF. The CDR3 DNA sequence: TGTGCCAGCAGTTTAACAGGGGGATTAGAGACCCAGTACTTC.

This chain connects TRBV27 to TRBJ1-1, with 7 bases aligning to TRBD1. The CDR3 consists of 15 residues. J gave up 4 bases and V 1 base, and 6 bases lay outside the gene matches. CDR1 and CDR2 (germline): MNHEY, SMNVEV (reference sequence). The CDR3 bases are TGTGCCAGCAGTTTATTATCAGGGGGGAGCACTGAAGCTTTCTTT. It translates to CASSLLSGGSTEAFF.

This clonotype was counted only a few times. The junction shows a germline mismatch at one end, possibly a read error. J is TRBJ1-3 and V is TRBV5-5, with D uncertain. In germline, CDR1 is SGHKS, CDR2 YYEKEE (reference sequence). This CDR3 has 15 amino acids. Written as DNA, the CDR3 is TGTGCCAGCAGATTCTCAGAGGCTCCGGGAACCACCATATATTTT. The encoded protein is CASRFSEAPGTTIYF.

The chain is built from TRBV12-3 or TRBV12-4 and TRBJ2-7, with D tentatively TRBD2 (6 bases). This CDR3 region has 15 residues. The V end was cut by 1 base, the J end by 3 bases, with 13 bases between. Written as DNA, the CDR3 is TGTGCCAGCAGTTTAGGTACGGGGGTCCTCTACGAGCAGTACTTC. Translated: CASSLGTGVLYEQYF.

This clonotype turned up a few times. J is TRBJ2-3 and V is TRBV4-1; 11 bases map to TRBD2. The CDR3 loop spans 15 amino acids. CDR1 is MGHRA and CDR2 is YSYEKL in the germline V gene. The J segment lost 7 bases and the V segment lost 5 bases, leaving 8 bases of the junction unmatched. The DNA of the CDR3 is TGCGCCAGCAGCGACGCTAGCGGGGGGCTAAATACGCAGTATTTT. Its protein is CASSDASGGLNTQYF.

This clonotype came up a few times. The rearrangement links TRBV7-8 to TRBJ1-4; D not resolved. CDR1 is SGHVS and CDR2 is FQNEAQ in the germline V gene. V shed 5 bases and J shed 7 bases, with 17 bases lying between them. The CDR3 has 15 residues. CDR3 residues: CASSRGRADSEKLFF. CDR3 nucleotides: TGTGCCAGCAGCAGAGGACGGGCAGACTCTGAAAAACTGTTTTTT.

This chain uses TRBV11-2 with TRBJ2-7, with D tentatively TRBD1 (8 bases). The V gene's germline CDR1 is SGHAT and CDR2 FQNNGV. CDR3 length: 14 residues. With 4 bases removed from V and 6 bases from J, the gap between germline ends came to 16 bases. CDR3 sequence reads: CASSSSGGGSEQYV. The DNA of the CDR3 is TGTGCCAGCAGCTCCTCAGGGGGCGGGAGCGAGCAGTACGTC.

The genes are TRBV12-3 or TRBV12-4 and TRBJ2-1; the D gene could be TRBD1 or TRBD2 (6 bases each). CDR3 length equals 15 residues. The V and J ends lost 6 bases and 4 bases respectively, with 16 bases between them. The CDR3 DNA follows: TGTGCCAGCAGCCCCGGTGGGGGGCCATACAATGAGCAGTTCTTC. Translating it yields CASSPGGGPYNEQFF.

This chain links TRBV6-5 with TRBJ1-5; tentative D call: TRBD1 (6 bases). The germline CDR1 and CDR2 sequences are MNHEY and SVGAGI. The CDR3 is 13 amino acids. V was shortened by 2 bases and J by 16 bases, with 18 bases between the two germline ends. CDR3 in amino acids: CASSYTGPAGLHF. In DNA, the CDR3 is TGTGCCAGCAGTTACACAGGGCCCGCCGGTTTACATTTT.

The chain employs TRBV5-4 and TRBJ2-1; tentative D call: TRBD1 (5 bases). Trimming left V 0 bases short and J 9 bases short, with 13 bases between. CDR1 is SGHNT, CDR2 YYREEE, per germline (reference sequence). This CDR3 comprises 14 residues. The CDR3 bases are TGTGCCAGCAGCTTGGAGGGGCTGCGTAGTGAGCAGTTCTTC. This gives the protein CASSLEGLRSEQFF.

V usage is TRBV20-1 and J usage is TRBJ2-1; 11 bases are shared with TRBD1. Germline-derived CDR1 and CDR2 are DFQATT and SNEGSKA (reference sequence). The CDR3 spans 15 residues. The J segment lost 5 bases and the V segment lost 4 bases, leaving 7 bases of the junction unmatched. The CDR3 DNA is TGCAGTGCTAAATGGGACAGGGGGAGGCACAATGAGCAGTTCTTC. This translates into CSAKWDRGRHNEQFF.

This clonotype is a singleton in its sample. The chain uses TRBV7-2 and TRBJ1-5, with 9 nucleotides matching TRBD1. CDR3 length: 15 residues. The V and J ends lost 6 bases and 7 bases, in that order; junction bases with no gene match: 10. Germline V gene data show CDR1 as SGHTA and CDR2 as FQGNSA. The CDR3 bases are TGTGCCAGCAGGACAGGGGGGCCGGCGTACCAGCCCCAGCATTTT. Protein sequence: CASRTGGPAYQPQHF.

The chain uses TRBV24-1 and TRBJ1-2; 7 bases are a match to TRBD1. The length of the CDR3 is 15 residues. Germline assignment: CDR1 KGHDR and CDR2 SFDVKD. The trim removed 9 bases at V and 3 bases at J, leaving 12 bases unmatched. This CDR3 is CATSGTALGDYGYTF. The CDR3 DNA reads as TGTGCCACCTCCGGGACAGCCTTGGGCGACTATGGCTACACCTTC.

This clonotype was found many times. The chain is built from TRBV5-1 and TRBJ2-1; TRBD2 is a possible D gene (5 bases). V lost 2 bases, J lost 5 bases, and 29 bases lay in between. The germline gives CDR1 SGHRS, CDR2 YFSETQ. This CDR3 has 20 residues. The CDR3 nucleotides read TGCGCCAGCAGCTTCGGTTTAGCCCCGGGATCCACATATTTAAACAATGAGCAGTTCTTC. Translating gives CASSFGLAPGSTYLNNEQFF.

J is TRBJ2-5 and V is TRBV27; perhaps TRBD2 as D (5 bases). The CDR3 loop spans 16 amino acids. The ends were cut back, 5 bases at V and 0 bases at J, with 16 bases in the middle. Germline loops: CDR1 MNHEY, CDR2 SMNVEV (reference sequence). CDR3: CASSPIGETYQETQYF. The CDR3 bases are TGTGCCAGCAGTCCCATCGGGGAGACGTACCAAGAGACCCAGTACTTC.

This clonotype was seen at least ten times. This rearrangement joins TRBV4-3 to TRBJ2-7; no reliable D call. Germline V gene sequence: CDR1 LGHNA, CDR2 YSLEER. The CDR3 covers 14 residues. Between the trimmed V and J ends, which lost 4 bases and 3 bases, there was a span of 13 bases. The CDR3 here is CASSPSWEFYEQYF. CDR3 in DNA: TGCGCCAGCAGCCCAAGTTGGGAATTCTACGAGCAGTACTTC.

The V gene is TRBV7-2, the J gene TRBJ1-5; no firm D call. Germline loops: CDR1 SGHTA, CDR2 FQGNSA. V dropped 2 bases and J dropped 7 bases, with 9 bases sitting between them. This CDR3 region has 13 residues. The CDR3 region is CASSLSLMQPQHF. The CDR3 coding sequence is TGTGCCAGCAGCTTATCCCTTATGCAGCCCCAGCATTTT.

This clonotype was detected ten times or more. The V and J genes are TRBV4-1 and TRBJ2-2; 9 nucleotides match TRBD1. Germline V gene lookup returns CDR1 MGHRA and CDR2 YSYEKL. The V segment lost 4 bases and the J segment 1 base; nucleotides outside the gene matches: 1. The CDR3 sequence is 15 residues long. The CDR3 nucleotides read TGCGCCAGCAGCCTGGGACAGGGGAACACCGGGGAGCTGTTTTTT. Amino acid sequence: CASSLGQGNTGELFF.